This TCR beta chain was sequenced during a study of PD-1 blockade in classical Hodgkin lymphoma. On this clone: Its antigen is as yet unknown.

Trimming took off 3 bases at V and 10 bases at J, with 18 bases between the two ends. The CDR3 contains 13 residues. The germline CDR1 and CDR2 sequences are GTSNPN and SVGIG (reference sequence). Assay used: immunoSEQ multiplex PCR; TCRdb lists only in-frame clones, some missing. The data contain about 41,000 clones, more than 70% of them singletons. Every single patient, without exception, relapsed after autologous stem cell transplantation, and brentuximab vedotin exposure varied. Patients had relapsed/refractory classical Hodgkin lymphoma with complete response, partial response or progressive disease as best response. General observations from the study: Newly diagnosed patients and complete responders had comparable diversity at baseline. Before treatment, TCR diversity in newly diagnosed patients was reportedly lower than in healthy donors. By C4D1, diversity of CD4+ TCRs had risen significantly, whereas that of CD8+ TCRs had not.

The source was peripheral blood mononuclear cells (PBMCs), collected at baseline. The genes are TRBV30 and TRBJ1-1; TRBD1 might be the D (5 bases). The receptor was derived from a human donor with classical Hodgkin lymphoma. This CDR3 is CAWRPAGTNGAFF. The DNA of the CDR3 is TGTGCCTGGAGGCCAGCCGGGACCAACGGAGCTTTCTTT.